Sequencing of this TCR beta chain was carried out in a study of human T cells and chemical hapten exposure. Time point: patch test 3, about 24 weeks after DPC sensitization. Described treatment: therapeutic diphenylcyclopropenone sensitization with weekly scalp DPC. This clonotype occurred a few times. TCRdb used MiXCR to reprocess the RACE reads, holding one entry per CDR3 protein. The repertoire holds about 160,000 distinct CDR3 sequences, with roughly a quarter as singletons. Germline V gives CDR1 SQVTM, CDR2 ANQGSEA. This CDR3 contains 13 residues. With 3 bases removed from V and 0 bases from J, the gap between germline ends came to 9 bases.

The sequencing used whole blood, collected in connection with sensitization to the hapten diphenylcyclopropenone (DPC). The source is a woman aged 18-29 years with alopecia areata. Some clones in this sample may be carry-over from other donors' samples. This chain links TRBV29-1 with TRBJ2-7; D gene ambiguous. Written as DNA, the CDR3 is TGCAGCGTTGAGGCGGATAGCTCCTACGAGCAGTACTTC. It encodes CSVEADSSYEQYF.